This T cell receptor beta chain was identified during a study of memory CD4+ T cells and cytomegalovirus serostatus (dated by TCRdb to between 2018 and 2021). Notes on the research overall: The cohort included about 33 healthy adults from Belgium, of whom 9 were CMV seropositive and some 24 were CMV seronegative. To replicate a published TCR-based CMV serostatus classifier, the researchers sequenced the CD4+ memory TCRbeta repertoires of a Belgian cohort whose cytomegalovirus serostatus was known.

Genomic DNA was extracted from sorted cells with the Quick-DNA Microprep Kit. TCRbeta DNA was amplified with the immunoSEQ hsTCRbeta kit following the manufacturer's protocol. TCRbeta libraries were sequenced on an Illumina MiSeq instrument. Under the source paper's analysis protocol: After out-of-frame sequences were removed, under 2.5 million distinct TCRbeta sequences remained, averaging approximately 67,000 per individual. Two values were used to score each individual: the count of 150 to 200 previously reported CMV-associated TCRbeta sequences and the total count of productive distinct TCRbeta sequences. A beta-binomial model was reimplemented in Python, and random forests from scikit-learn, run with default parameters, were trained on data from the US cohort. Classifier performance on the Belgian cohort was summarized as median AUC with percentile confidence intervals calculated over 10,000 bootstrap iterations. The table comes from immuneACCESS by way of TCRdb, which keeps in-frame sequences with V and J called. Part of the clones is missing from these tables; in studies checked, under half for an unresolved V gene and the rest for unknown reasons. Clone size and the V and J calls come from that table; the DNA yielded D and trimming. The sample yields some 57,000 clones; more than 60% were counted once. 0.7% to 0.85% of the sample comes from the top ten.

This clone was observed a single time. Its antigen is unknown. Base quality data are lacking; no much larger clone is found one base away. Unmatched junction bases come to 5, with V trimmed by 5 bases and J by 5 bases. Including the terminal cysteine and phenylalanine, the CDR3 comprises 13 residues. Here the CDR3 DNA is all that survives: 39 bases in frame from base 1. The germline V gene encodes CDR1 SGHTA and CDR2 FQGNSA. General conclusions and limits of the study: For predicting CMV serostatus, the median bootstrapped AUC was 0.95 using the original framework and roughly 0.92 using a US-trained random forest. Only CD4+CD45RO+ memory cells were sequenced, in contrast to the original study, in which naive and memory CD4+ and CD8+ populations were covered. Among the 150 to 200 previously reported CMV-associated TCRbeta sequences, 67 showed up in the CD4+ memory repertoires, with each one found in between one and five individuals. On the Belgian cohort, the classifier based on the original framework reached a median bootstrapped AUC of roughly 0.94, with a 95% CI of 0.76-1.00. Results were interpreted as suggesting that the CMV-associated TCR signature is largely present in the CD4+ memory repertoire.

A FACSAria II was used to sort memory CD4+ T cells, defined as single viable CD3+CD4+CD8-CD45RO+ cells. CMV serostatus was assessed using a Roche Elecsys assay, by which serum IgG against CMV pp150, pp28, p38 and p52 was detected. Following thawing, total CD4+ T cells were enriched through positive selection using CD4 magnetic microbeads. Samples originated from another study that specifically interrogated the CD4+ T cell memory repertoire. Following standard operating procedures, peripheral blood mononuclear cells were isolated and cryopreserved, while serum was kept at -80 degrees C. The staining used CD3-PerCP (BW264/56), CD4-APC (RPA-T4), CD45RO-PE (UCHT1) and CD8-Pacific Orange (3B5) antibodies, and Sytox blue was used to exclude non-viable cells.

This chain is built from TRBV7-2 and TRBJ1-2; the central 7 bases match TRBD1. The TCR sequence derives from an adult in good health and CMV-seronegative. The source material was memory CD4+ T cells from blood. The nucleotide sequence is given as TGTGCCAGCAGCGCAAAACAGGGGTATGGCTACACCTTC. Its amino acids are CASSAKQGYGYTF.